What follows describes a single T cell receptor beta chain. This sample was included in a study of shared clonotypes between healthy human individuals. The wider study: CD4 naive and CD4 memory each took three plates per donor, while CD8 naive took two and CD8 memory one.

The CDR3 has 14 amino acids. V was clipped by 4 bases and J by 2 bases, with 11 bases between them. Germline V gene data show CDR1 as SGDLS and CDR2 as YYNGEE. Using immunoSEQ multiplex PCR, the repertoire was profiled, and TCRdb retains in-frame clones only, with some absent. This sample has some 2,400,000 clones, with 95% found just once. The chain carries TRBV9 and TRBJ2-3, with D tentatively TRBD1 or TRBD2 (5 bases each). The receptor comes from a man aged 18 to 30 in good health. The sequencing sample was made of naive CD4+ T cells sorted from blood. Subset meaning: CD45RA+ positively selected. The CDR3 loop is CASSLGPVTDTQYF. The CDR3 DNA reads as TGTGCCAGCAGCTTGGGACCGGTCACAGATACGCAGTATTTT.